Here is one T cell receptor (beta chain) with its context. Its target is not known. Only in-frame clones appear in the TCRdb table, and some are missing; sequencing was by immunoSEQ multiplex PCR. The sample holds some 100,000 clones; more than 85% are singletons and the top ten take about 2.4%. This record belongs to a study of siplizumab effects on memory and regulatory T cells. Whole-study findings and limits: Proliferating Tregs taken from siplizumab cultures were not shown to have a confirmed suppressive function. Greater diversity than memory cells seemed evident in naive T cells, which also appeared to be major alloresponse contributors. Most alloreactive clones went unmapped to unstimulated subsets; only a minor fraction mapped. Of the proliferating CD4+ or CD8+ clones, roughly 75-96% lacked a naive or memory phenotype that could be assigned.

Germline V CDR1 and CDR2: MNHNY, SVGAGI (reference sequence). Trimming removed 7 bases from V and 5 bases from J, with 15 bases in between. This CDR3 spans 14 amino acids. Input material: CD4+ T cells sorted from blood. The gene calls are TRBV6-6 and TRBJ2-1, with D possibly matching TRBD1 (6 bases). This receptor was taken from a human donor in good health. Some clones in this sample may be carry-over from other donors' samples. In nucleotides, the CDR3 is TGTGCCAGCACCAGACAGGCACGGGACAATGAGCAGTTCTTC. Translated: CASTRQARDNEQFF.